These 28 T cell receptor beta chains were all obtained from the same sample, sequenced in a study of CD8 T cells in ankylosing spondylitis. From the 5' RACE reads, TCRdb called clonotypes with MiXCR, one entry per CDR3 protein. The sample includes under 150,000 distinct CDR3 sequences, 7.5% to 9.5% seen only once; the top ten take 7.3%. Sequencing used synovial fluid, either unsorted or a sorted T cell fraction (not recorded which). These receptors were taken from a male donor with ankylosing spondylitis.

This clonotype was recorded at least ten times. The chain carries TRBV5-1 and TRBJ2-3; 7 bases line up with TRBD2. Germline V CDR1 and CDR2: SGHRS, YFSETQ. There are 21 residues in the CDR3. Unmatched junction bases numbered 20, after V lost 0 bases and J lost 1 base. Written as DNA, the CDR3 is TGCGCCAGCAGCTTGGACCCTATTGTCCGGCCATTGGCGGGGGGCACAGATACGCAGTATTTT. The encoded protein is CASSLDPIVRPLAGGTDTQYF.

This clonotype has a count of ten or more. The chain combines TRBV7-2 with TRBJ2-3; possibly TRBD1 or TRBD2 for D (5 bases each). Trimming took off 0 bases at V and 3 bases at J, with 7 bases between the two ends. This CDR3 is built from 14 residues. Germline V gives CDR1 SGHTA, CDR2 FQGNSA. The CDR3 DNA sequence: TGTGCCAGCAGCTTAGCCGGGACGACAGATACGCAGTATTTT. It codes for CASSLAGTTDTQYF.

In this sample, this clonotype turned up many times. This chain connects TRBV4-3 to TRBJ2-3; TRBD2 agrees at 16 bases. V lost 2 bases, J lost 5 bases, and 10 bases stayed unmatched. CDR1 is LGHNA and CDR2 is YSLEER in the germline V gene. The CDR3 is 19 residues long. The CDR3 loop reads CASSQTPGLAGGRGDTQYF. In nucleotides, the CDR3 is TGCGCCAGCAGCCAAACACCGGGACTAGCGGGGGGGCGGGGAGATACGCAGTATTTT.

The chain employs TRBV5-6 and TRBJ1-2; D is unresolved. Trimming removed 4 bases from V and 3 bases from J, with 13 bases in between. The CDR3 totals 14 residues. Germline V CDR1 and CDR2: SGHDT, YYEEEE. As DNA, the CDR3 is TGTGCCAGCAGCCCAAACCCCAGCGACTATGGCTACACCTTC. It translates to CASSPNPSDYGYTF.

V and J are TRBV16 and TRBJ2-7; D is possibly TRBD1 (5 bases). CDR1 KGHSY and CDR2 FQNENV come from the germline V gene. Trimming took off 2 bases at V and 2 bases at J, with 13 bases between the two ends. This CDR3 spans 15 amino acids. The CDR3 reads CASSQRGTGPYEQYF. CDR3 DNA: TGTGCCAGCAGCCAAAGAGGTACAGGTCCCTACGAGCAGTACTTC.

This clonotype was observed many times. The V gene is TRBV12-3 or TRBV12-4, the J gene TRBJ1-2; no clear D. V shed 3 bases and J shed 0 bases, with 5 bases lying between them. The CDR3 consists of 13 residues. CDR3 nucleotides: TGTGCCAGCAGTTTTACAGCTAACTATGGCTACACCTTC. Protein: CASSFTANYGYTF.

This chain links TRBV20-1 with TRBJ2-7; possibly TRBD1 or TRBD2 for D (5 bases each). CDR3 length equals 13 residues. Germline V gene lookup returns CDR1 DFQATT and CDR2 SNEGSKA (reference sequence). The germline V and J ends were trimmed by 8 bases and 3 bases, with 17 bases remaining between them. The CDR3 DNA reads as TGCAGTCCCCACCCGGGGCTTTACTACGAGCAGTACTTC. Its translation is CSPHPGLYYEQYF.

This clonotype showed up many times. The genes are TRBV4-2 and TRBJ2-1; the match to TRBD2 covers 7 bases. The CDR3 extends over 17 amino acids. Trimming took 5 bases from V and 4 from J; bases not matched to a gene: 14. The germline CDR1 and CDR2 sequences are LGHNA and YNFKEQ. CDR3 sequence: CASSLHPSSGDYNEQFF. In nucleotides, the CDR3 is TGTGCCAGCAGCTTGCACCCCTCTAGCGGAGATTACAATGAGCAGTTCTTC.

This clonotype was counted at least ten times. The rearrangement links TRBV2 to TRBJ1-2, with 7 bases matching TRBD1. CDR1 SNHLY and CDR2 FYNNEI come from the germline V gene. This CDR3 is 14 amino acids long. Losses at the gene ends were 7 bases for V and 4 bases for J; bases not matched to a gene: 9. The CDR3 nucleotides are TGTGCCAGCACTGGAGACAGGGATGCCTATGGCTACACCTTC. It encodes CASTGDRDAYGYTF.

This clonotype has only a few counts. The CDR3, as DNA: TGCAGTGCTTATAGCGGGTGGGAGGGTGACAATGAGCAGTTCTTC. Its translation is CSAYSGWEGDNEQFF. This chain connects TRBV20-1 to TRBJ2-1; 7 nucleotides match TRBD2. The CDR3 covers 15 residues. Germline V lookup: CDR1 DFQATT, CDR2 SNEGSKA (reference sequence). J lost 5 bases, V lost 5 bases, and 12 bases had no gene match.

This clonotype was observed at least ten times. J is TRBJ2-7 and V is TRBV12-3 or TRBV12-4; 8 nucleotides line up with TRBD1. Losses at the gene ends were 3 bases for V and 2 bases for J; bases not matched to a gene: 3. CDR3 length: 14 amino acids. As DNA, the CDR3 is TGTGCCAGCAGTTTCGGACAGGGCCCCTACGAGCAGTACTTC. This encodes CASSFGQGPYEQYF.

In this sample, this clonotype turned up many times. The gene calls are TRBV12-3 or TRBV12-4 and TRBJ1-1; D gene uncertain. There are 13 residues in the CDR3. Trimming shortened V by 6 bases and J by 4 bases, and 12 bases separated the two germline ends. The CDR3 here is CASSLIESTEAFF. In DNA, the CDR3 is TGTGCCAGCAGCCTTATAGAGAGCACTGAAGCTTTCTTT.

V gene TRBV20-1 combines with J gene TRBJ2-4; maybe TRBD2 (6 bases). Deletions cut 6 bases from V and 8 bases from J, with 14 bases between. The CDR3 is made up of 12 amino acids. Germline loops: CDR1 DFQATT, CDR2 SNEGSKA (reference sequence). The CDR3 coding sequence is TGCAGTGCCATGAACCCGGGGGACATTCAGTACTTC. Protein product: CSAMNPGDIQYF.

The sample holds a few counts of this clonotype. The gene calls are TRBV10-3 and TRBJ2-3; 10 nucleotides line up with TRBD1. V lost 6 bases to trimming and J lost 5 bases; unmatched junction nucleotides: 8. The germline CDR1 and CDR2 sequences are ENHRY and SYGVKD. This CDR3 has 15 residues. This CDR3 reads CAIRGGTGVRDTQYF. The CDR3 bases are TGTGCCATCAGAGGAGGGACAGGGGTGAGAGATACGCAGTATTTT.

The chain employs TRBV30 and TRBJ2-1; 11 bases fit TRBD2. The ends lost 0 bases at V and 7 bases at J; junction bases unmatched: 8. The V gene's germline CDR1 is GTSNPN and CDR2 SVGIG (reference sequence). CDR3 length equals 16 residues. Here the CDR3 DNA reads TGTGCCTGGAGTGTTGATCTAGCGGGGGGCTGGAATGAGCAGTTCTTC. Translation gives CAWSVDLAGGWNEQFF.

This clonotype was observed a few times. The CDR3: CASSEFGHTTRNTIYF. Here the CDR3 DNA reads TGTGCCAGCAGTGAATTCGGACACACCACGAGAAACACCATATATTTT. The genes are TRBV6-1 and TRBJ1-3; weak D call: TRBD1 (5 bases). CDR3 length: 16 amino acids. V lost 2 bases to trimming and J lost 5 bases, with 16 bases between them. The germline V gene encodes CDR1 MNHNS and CDR2 SASEGT.

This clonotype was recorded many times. This chain's CDR3 is CSAVMRSSYNEQFF. Written as DNA, the CDR3 is TGCAGTGCAGTGATGCGGAGCTCCTACAATGAGCAGTTCTTC. This chain connects TRBV20-1 to TRBJ2-1; D is ambiguous. In germline, CDR1 is DFQATT, CDR2 SNEGSKA (reference sequence). Trimming shortened V by 6 bases and J by 0 bases, and 12 bases separated the two germline ends. The CDR3 contains 14 residues.

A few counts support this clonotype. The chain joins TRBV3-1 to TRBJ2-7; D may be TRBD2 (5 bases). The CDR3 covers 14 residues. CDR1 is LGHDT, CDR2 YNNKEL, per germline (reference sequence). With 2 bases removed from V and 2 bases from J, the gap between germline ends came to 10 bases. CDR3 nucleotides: TGTGCCAGCAGCCAACGGGAAGCGACCTACGAGCAGTACTTC. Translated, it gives CASSQREATYEQYF.

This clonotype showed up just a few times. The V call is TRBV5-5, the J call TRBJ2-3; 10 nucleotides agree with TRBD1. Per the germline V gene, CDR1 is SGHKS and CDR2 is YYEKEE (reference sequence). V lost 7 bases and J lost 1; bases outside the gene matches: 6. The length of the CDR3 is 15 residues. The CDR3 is CASFRDRGGTDTQYF. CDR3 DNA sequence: TGTGCCAGCTTTAGGGACAGGGGCGGCACAGATACGCAGTATTTT.

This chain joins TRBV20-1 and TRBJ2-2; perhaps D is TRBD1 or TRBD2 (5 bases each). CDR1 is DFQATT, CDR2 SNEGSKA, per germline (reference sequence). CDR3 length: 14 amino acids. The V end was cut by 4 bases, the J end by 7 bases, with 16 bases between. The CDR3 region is CSATRDAGDGELFF. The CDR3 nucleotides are TGCAGTGCTACCCGGGACGCCGGGGACGGGGAGCTGTTTTTT.

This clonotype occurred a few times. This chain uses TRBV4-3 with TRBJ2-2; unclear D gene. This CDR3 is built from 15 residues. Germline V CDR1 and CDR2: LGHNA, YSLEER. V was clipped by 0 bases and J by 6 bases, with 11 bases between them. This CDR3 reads CASSQDRRSSGELFF. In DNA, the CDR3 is TGCGCCAGCAGCCAAGATCGCAGGAGTTCCGGGGAGCTGTTTTTT.

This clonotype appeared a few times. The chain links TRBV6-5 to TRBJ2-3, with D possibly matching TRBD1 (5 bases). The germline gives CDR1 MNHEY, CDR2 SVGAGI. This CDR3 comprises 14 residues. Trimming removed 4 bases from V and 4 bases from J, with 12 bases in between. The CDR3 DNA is TGTGCCAGCAGTTTGACAGCGTCCGCAGATACGCAGTATTTT. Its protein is CASSLTASADTQYF.

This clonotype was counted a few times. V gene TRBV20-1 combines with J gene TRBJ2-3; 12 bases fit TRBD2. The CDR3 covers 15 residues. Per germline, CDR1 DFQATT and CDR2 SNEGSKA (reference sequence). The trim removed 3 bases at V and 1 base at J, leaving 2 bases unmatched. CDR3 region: CSARTSGSGTDTQYF. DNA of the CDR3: TGCAGTGCTAGGACTAGCGGGAGTGGCACAGATACGCAGTATTTT.

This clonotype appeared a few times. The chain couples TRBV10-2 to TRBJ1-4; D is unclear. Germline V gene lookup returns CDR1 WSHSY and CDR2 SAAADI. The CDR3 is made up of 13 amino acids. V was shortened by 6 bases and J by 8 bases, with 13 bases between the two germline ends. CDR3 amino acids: CASSLIPEEKLFF. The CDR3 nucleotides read TGCGCCAGCAGCCTTATTCCCGAGGAAAAACTGTTTTTT.

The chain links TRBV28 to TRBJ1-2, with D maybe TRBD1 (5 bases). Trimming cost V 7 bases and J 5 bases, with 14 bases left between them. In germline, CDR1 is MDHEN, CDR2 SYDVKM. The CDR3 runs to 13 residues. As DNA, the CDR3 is TGTGCCAGCAAACTGGGACGGCGGTATGGCTACACCTTC. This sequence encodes CASKLGRRYGYTF.

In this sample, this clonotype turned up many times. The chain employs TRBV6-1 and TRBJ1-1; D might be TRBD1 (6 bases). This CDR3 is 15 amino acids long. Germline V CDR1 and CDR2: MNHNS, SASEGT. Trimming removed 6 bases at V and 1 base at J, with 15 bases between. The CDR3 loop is CASRKLRTENTEAFF. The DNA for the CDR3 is TGTGCCAGCAGGAAGCTCAGGACAGAGAACACTGAAGCTTTCTTT.

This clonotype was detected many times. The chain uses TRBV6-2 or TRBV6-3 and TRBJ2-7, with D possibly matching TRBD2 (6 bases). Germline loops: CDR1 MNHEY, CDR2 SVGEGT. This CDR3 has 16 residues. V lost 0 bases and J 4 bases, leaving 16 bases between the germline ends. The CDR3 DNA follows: TGTGCCAGCAGTTACTCGGAGGGCAGAACCGTTTACGAGCAGTACTTC. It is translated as CASSYSEGRTVYEQYF.

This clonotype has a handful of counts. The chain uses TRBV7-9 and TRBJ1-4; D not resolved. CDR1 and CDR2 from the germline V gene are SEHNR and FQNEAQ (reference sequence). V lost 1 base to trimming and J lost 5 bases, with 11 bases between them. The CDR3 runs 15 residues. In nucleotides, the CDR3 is TGTGCCAGCAGCTTAGGAGGGCAGGCGAATGAAAAACTGTTTTTT. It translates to CASSLGGQANEKLFF.